Detailed here is one TCR beta chain. V was trimmed by 7 bases and J by 4 bases, leaving 14 bases between them. CDR3 length equals 13 residues. Germline V lookup: CDR1 SQVTM, CDR2 ANQGSEA. The data stem from a study of CD8+ T cells in alopecia areata. Extracted RNA was reverse transcribed, and the resulting cDNA served as sequencing template. Sequencing was performed with immunoSEQ multiplex PCR; in TCRdb, only in-frame clones are kept and a portion is missing. The repertoire has some 180,000 clones, about 63% of them found once; the top ten carry over 1.5%. The chain uses TRBV29-1 and TRBJ1-5; TRBD1 might be the D (6 bases). Source: CD4+ T cells sorted from blood, taken at week 0. This TCR was sampled from a human donor with alopecia areata. CDR3 nucleotides: TGCAGCGCTCACACAGGGCCAAATCAGCCCCAGCATTTT. Its translation: CSAHTGPNQPQHF.